These 17 T cell receptor beta chains were all obtained from the same sample, sequenced in a study of T cell responses to AZD1222 COVID-19 vaccine. Clones were read by immunoSEQ multiplex PCR, and TCRdb kept only the in-frame ones, dropping some. Among over 130,000 clones listed, approximately 94% were seen once. Sequencing was performed on peripheral blood, taken on day 0 of AZD1222 vaccination. The source of these receptors is an adult in good health.

This chain links TRBV11-2 with TRBJ1-1; D possibly corresponds to TRBD1 (5 bases). V gave up 5 bases and J gave up 0 bases, with 13 bases separating them. The germline gives CDR1 SGHAT, CDR2 FQNNGV. The CDR3 is 15 amino acids. Here the CDR3 reads CASSAKGAVNTEAFF. CDR3 coding DNA: TGTGCCAGCAGCGCGAAAGGGGCGGTGAACACTGAAGCTTTCTTT.

This sequence joins TRBV14 and TRBJ1-1; a weak D match, TRBD1 (5 bases). Trimming cost V 4 bases and J 4 bases, with 7 bases left between them. CDR1 and CDR2 (germline): SGHDN, FVKESK. The length of the CDR3 is 12 residues. CDR3 in amino acids: CASSRDSTEAFF. DNA for the CDR3: TGTGCCAGCAGCCGTGACAGCACTGAAGCTTTCTTT.

The chain employs TRBV3-1 (or the pseudogene TRBV3-2) and TRBJ1-6; TRBD1 matches at 7 bases. With 3 bases clipped from V and 6 bases from J, the junction kept 5 bases outside the gene matches. Germline CDR1 LGHDT, CDR2 YNNKEL (reference sequence). The CDR3 has 15 residues. Here the CDR3 DNA reads TGTGCCAGCAGCCAGGGACAGTCTAGTAATTCACCCCTCCACTTT. As protein: CASSQGQSSNSPLHF.

The chain is built from TRBV6-4 and TRBJ2-3; 12 bases map to TRBD2. V lost 3 bases and J lost 0; bases outside the gene matches: 7. The germline gives CDR1 MRHNA, CDR2 SNTAGT. This CDR3 has 18 amino acids. The CDR3 sequence: CASSETLAGGPSTDTQYF. In nucleotides, the CDR3 is TGTGCCAGCAGTGAAACTCTAGCGGGGGGGCCGAGCACAGATACGCAGTATTTT.

The chain joins TRBV5-5 to TRBJ2-2; 7 nucleotides match TRBD2. Germline V gene lookup returns CDR1 SGHKS and CDR2 YYEKEE (reference sequence). CDR3 length: 17 amino acids. Losses at the gene ends were 3 bases for V and 0 bases for J; bases not matched to a gene: 8. The CDR3 bases are TGTGCCAGCAGCTCCCCCTCGGGGGGTTCGAACACCGGGGAGCTGTTTTTT. Encoded protein: CASSSPSGGSNTGELFF. The complete variable domain, with remaining parts taken from reference TRBV5-5 and TRBJ2-2, reads DAGVTQSPTHLIKTRGQQVTLRCSPISGHKSVSWYQQVLGQGPQFIFQYYEKEERGRGNFPDRFSARQFPNYSSELNVNALLLGDSALYLCASSSPSGGSNTGELFFGEGSRLTVL.

The genes are TRBV5-1 and TRBJ2-7; possible D gene TRBD1, 5 bases. CDR1 is SGHRS, CDR2 YFSETQ, per germline. This CDR3 region has 13 residues. The V gene lost 6 bases and the J gene lost 2 bases, with 12 bases spanning the gap. The CDR3 sequence is CASTLDSTYEQYF. CDR3 nucleotides: TGCGCCAGCACATTAGACAGTACCTACGAGCAGTACTTC.

This clone was counted only a few times. The chain joins TRBV27 to TRBJ1-2, with 7 bases identical to TRBD1. This CDR3 has 16 amino acids. Germline V gives CDR1 MNHEY, CDR2 SMNVEV (reference sequence). The junction had 19 bases not matched to a gene; V was cut back by 10 bases and J by 5 bases. The DNA for the CDR3 is TGTGCCACCCGGGGGGGGTTTGGAGGGGGCAAGTATGGCTACACCTTC. Translated, it gives CATRGGFGGGKYGYTF.

This clone was seen once. This chain connects TRBV2 to TRBJ2-7; D unresolved. The CDR3 has 11 amino acids. CDR1 is SNHLY, CDR2 FYNNEI, per germline. Trimming stripped 7 bases from V and 3 bases from J, with 7 bases between. The DNA of the CDR3 is TGTGCCAGCACAGGCCGCTACGAGCAGTACTTC. It codes for CASTGRYEQYF.

V is TRBV5-1 and J is TRBJ2-7, with D possibly matching TRBD2 (7 bases). The CDR3 is 16 residues long. CDR1 and CDR2 from the germline V gene are SGHRS and YFSETQ. V lost 3 bases and J lost 7, with 23 bases in between. The CDR3 nucleotides read TGCGCCAGCAGCTCTACCCTGGGGGGGCCCATTAGTGAGCAGTACTTC. Translating it yields CASSSTLGGPISEQYF. The full variable domain, its missing parts supplied by reference TRBV5-1 and TRBJ2-7, is KAGVTQTPRYLIKTRGQQVTLSCSPISGHRSVSWYQQTPGQGLQFLFEYFSETQRNKGNFPGRFSGRQFSNSRSEMNVSTLELGDSALYLCASSSTLGGPISEQYFGPGTRLTVT.

The chain is built from TRBV27 and TRBJ2-3, with a weak D call TRBD2 (5 bases). The V gene's germline CDR1 is MNHEY and CDR2 SMNVEV (reference sequence). There are 16 residues in the CDR3. V was trimmed by 0 bases and J by 0 bases, leaving 10 bases between them. The CDR3 nucleotides are TGTGCCAGCAGTTTATCTCGGACTTCTAGCACAGATACGCAGTATTTT. This codes for CASSLSRTSSTDTQYF.

The chain recombines TRBV4-1 with TRBJ2-4, with 11 bases lining up with TRBD1. This CDR3 contains 17 residues. Germline trimming cut 0 bases from V and 8 bases from J; bases unmatched to any gene: 9. Germline CDR1 MGHRA, CDR2 YSYEKL. Written as DNA, the CDR3 is TGCGCCAGCAGCCAAGATAGGACAGGGGGCTTTAGAGACATTCAGTACTTC. It translates to CASSQDRTGGFRDIQYF.

The chain joins TRBV7-2 to TRBJ2-3; TRBD2 matches at 10 bases. The V gene's germline CDR1 is SGHTA and CDR2 FQGNSA. The CDR3 totals 15 residues. The ends lost 0 bases at V and 5 bases at J; junction bases unmatched: 2. The CDR3 sequence: CASSLARLAGDTQYF. The CDR3 DNA is TGTGCCAGCAGCTTAGCGAGACTAGCGGGAGATACGCAGTATTTT.

The CDR3 region has the DNA TGTGCCAGCACCGATGGGGGAGATTACATTCAGTACTTC. This gives the protein CASTDGGDYIQYF. This sequence joins TRBV28 and TRBJ2-4; the D gene could be TRBD1 or TRBD2 (5 bases each). Germline-derived CDR1 and CDR2 are MDHEN and SYDVKM. The CDR3 loop spans 13 amino acids. With 7 bases removed from V and 8 bases from J, the gap between germline ends came to 15 bases.

The chain carries TRBV11-2 and TRBJ2-7; TRBD1 aligns across 7 bases. The V segment lost 5 bases and the J segment 2 bases; nucleotides outside the gene matches: 6. The CDR3 spans 14 residues. The germline V gene has CDR1 SGHAT and CDR2 FQNNGV. Written as DNA, the CDR3 is TGTGCCAGCAGCACGGACAGGTTAGCCTACGAGCAGTACTTC. Translating gives CASSTDRLAYEQYF.

The chain is built from TRBV19 and TRBJ1-4; weak D call: TRBD1 (6 bases). The CDR3 extends over 16 amino acids. Germline V CDR1 and CDR2: LNHDA, SQIVND (reference sequence). V lost 1 base and J 4 bases, leaving 13 bases between the germline ends. CDR3 amino acids: CASSIGQGNVNEKLFF. In DNA, the CDR3 is TGTGCCAGTAGTATAGGTCAGGGGAACGTTAATGAAAAACTGTTTTTT.

J is TRBJ2-7 and V is TRBV4-2, with D tentatively TRBD1 (6 bases). This CDR3 contains 17 residues. Between the trimmed V and J ends, which lost 0 bases and 2 bases, there was a span of 17 bases. Germline V gene data show CDR1 as LGHNA and CDR2 as YNFKEQ. Here the CDR3 DNA reads TGTGCCAGCAGCCAAGATTTGGGCAGGGGAACGGCCTACGAGCAGTACTTC. Residues: CASSQDLGRGTAYEQYF.

The chain couples TRBV5-5 to TRBJ1-2; D call uncertain. The ends were cut back, 2 bases at V and 0 bases at J, with 8 bases in the middle. Germline lookup yields CDR1 SGHKS and CDR2 YYEKEE (reference sequence). This CDR3 contains 14 residues. The CDR3 protein is CASSLSSPNYGYTF. The DNA of the CDR3 is TGTGCCAGCAGCTTATCAAGTCCTAACTATGGCTACACCTTC.